The source of this TCR beta chain is a study of CD8+ T cells in alopecia areata listed by TCRdb under 2018. Concerning the study at large: The treated patients took part in an open-label pilot trial in which moderate-to-severe alopecia areata was treated with oral tofacitinib at 5 to 10 mg twice daily. On the human side, TCRbeta sequencing was run on scalp tissue and on sorted CD4+ and CD8+ peripheral blood T cells from healthy controls and from alopecia areata patients with either patchy or totalis/universalis disease. Patients on tofacitinib were biopsied at baseline and after 4 and 24 weeks of treatment, and several of the patients also had a later scalp biopsy. Disease severity in treated patients was measured with the SALT score, which quantifies the percentage of affected scalp surface area. Clonality in the scalp was compared among normal scalp (n=4), patchy alopecia areata scalp (n=8), and alopecia totalis/universalis scalp (n=8). In both human patients and the C3H/HeJ mouse model, the study applied high-throughput TCRbeta sequencing to look at T cell clonal expansion in alopecia areata. Patients stayed on tofacitinib for 6 to 18 months and then had 6 months of follow-up off drug so that delayed response and recurrence could be assessed. TCRbeta CDR3 regions were amplified by immunoSEQ multiplex PCR using 35 Vbeta forward and 13 Jbeta reverse primers. RNA came from the PAXgene miRNA kit for fixed scalp, the miRNeasy kit for PBMCs, and the RNeasy kit for mouse skin.

Overall study results and their limits: During tofacitinib treatment, many expanded lesional clones remained in scalp and blood, and this persistence may partly explain relapse after treatment is stopped. Unlike mouse skin, where gammadelta T cells dominate, normal human skin contains resident alphabeta T cells that get sequenced too, which complicates analysis of the scalp TCR repertoire. The treated cohort was small, with a single nonresponder, so links between baseline CD8+ expansion and response need larger studies. Compared with normal scalp, lesional scalp had higher clonality and more expanded CD8+ clones, particularly in alopecia totalis/universalis, a pattern that suggests antigenic drive. Tofacitinib significantly decreased scalp clonality and the number of expanded CD8+ clones among the top 100 scalp clones. TCR sequences shared between patients were less clear than in mice, possibly partly because of HLA diversity in the patient population.

About this clone itself: This clone's antigen is unknown. Base qualities were left out, and no much larger clone turns up one base away. This specimen includes other DNA sequences encoding the same CDR3.

V loses 2 bases, J loses 0 bases, and the germline ends lie 7 bases apart. Its CDR3 holds 14 amino acids, cysteine through phenylalanine. The retained sequence is limited to the CDR3, 42 bases, with the frame set at the first base. Via the germline V gene (reference sequence), CDR1 is GTSNPN and CDR2 SVGIG. What the time point label conveys for this sample: around 29 days on oral tofacitinib. Sample treatment or condition, as interpreted from the label and publication: oral pan-JAK inhibitor, 5-10 mg twice daily. Lesional scalp punch biopsies and peripheral blood were obtained from alopecia areata patients. PBMCs were isolated by density centrifugation and stained for CD3, CD4 and CD8, and CD4+ and CD8+ T cells were sorted on a FACSAria. Library method: the immunoSEQ multiplex PCR assay. To provide template for TCR sequencing, every sample had RNA extracted and reverse transcribed into cDNA. First-strand cDNA was synthesized using SuperScript III with a 2:1 mix of oligo-dT and random hexamers. A synthetic immune receptor repertoire was used to assess amplification bias, and residual bias was removed computationally. In the source study's methods: Raw reads were preprocessed to remove errors, and CDR3 was defined by IMGT conventions from the conserved cysteine to phenylalanine. Clonality was calculated as 1 minus Shannon entropy normalized by log2 of the number of productive unique TCRs. CD4 or CD8 identity of scalp clones was inferred by cross-referencing scalp TCRbeta sequences with sorted blood CD4 and CD8 repertoires. Drawn from immuneACCESS, this table holds only the in-frame rearrangements with V and J called that TCRdb kept. Clones are partly lost; checked studies trace under half to an unresolved V gene and leave the rest unexplained. V, J and clone size reflect that table, while D and trimming were determined from the DNA. For this sample the table gives around 210,000 clones, of which 64% were detected only once. The ten largest clones take up roughly 4.2% of the sample.

The receptor was isolated from a human donor with alopecia areata. The sequences come from CD4+ T cells sorted from blood, collected at week 4, from a patient treated with tofacitinib. The sequence joins TRBV30 to TRBJ2-2; the best D guess is TRBD1, with 5 bases matching. The nucleotide sequence reads as follows: TGTGCCTGGAGTAAGACAGCGAACACCGGGGAGCTGTTTTTT. Its product reads: CAWSKTANTGELFF.